This TCR beta chain was identified in a study of T cells after yellow fever vaccination. Using its own MiXCR run on the 5' RACE reads, TCRdb lists one record per CDR3 protein. The table includes about 550,000 distinct CDR3 sequences, over 15% detected once. The CDR3 sequence is 14 residues long. The V end was cut by 7 bases, the J end by 0 bases, with 10 bases between. This clonotype was seen a handful of times. The source was PBMCs, collected 15 days after the yellow fever booster vaccination. This TCR was sampled from a man in his thirties or forties who received the YFV17D yellow fever vaccine. The chain combines TRBV12-3 or TRBV12-4 with TRBJ2-1, with D perhaps TRBD1 or TRBD2 (6 bases each). The CDR3 DNA reads as TGTGCCAGCATAGGGGGGCTCTCCTACAATGAGCAGTTCTTC. This codes for CASIGGLSYNEQFF.